This T cell receptor beta chain was found in a study of CD8 T cells in ankylosing spondylitis. General study findings and limits: Significantly higher representation of disease-linked clones was reported for matched ankylosing spondylitis synovial fluid. Those disease-linked clones were CD8+; they were also relatively rare in peripheral blood. A TCR beta motif of several highly homologous variants seemed to mark ankylosing spondylitis blood.

Scientists made TCR beta libraries using quantitative 5'-RACE with molecular barcodes. Using its own MiXCR run on the 5' RACE reads, TCRdb lists one record per CDR3 protein. The table records some 150,000 distinct CDR3 sequences, under 55% of them present only once. There are a few counts of this clonotype. Its specificity is not known. V lost 3 bases and J 9 bases, leaving 8 bases between the germline ends. This CDR3 has 11 residues. In germline, CDR1 is LGHNT, CDR2 FRNRAP. The source is a male donor with ankylosing spondylitis. The chain employs TRBV12-5 and TRBJ2-5; D is possibly TRBD2 (5 bases). What was sequenced was synovial fluid, either unsorted or a sorted T cell fraction (not recorded which). The CDR3 DNA reads as TGTGCTAGTGGTTTCCGGGATCCCCAGTACTTC. Protein sequence: CASGFRDPQYF. The full variable domain, with the rest looked up from reference TRBV12-5 and TRBJ2-5, is DARVTQTPRHKVTEMGQEVTMRCQPILGHNTVFWYRQTMMQGLELLAYFRNRAPLDDSGMPKDRFSAEMPDATLATLKIQPSEPRDSAVYFCASGFRDPQYFGPGTRLLVL.